This T cell receptor (beta chain) was identified during a study of shared clonotypes between healthy human individuals. Study-wide results and limits: Specimens sampled were limited to blood, with tissue repertoires likely differing.

Every immunoSEQ plate was one replicate of a subset's evenly spread DNA. TCRdb's table, derived via immunoSEQ multiplex PCR, lists solely in-frame clones and lacks some. The sample yields a few million clones, 90% to 95% seen once. To note about this clone: The antigen remains undetermined.

Germline V gives CDR1 SGHRS, CDR2 YFSETQ. This CDR3 comprises 14 residues. Deletions cut 4 bases from V and 4 bases from J, with 15 bases between. The clonotype was recovered from a man in his late teens or twenties in good health. Sequencing input: naive CD4+ T cells sorted from blood. Subset of the sample: CD45RA+ positively selected. The gene calls are TRBV5-1 and TRBJ2-7; maybe TRBD1 (6 bases). CDR3 coding DNA: TGCGCCAGCAGCGGGTCAGGGGCGTTTTACGAGCAGTACTTC. It translates to CASSGSGAFYEQYF.